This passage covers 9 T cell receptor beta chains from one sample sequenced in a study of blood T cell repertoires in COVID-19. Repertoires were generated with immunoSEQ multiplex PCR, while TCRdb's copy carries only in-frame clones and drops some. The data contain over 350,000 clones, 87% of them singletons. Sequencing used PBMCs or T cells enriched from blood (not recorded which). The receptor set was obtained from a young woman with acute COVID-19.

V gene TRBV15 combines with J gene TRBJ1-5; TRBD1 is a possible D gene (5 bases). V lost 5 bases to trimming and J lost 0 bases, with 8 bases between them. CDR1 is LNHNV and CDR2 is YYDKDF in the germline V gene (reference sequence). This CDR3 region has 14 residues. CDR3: CATSVGDSNQPQHF. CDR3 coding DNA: TGTGCCACCAGCGTAGGGGATAGCAATCAGCCCCAGCATTTT.

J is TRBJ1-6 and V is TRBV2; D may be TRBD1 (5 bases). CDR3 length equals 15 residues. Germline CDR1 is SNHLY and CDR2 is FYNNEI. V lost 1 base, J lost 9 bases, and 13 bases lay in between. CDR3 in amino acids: CASSEEEGFISPLHF. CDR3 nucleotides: TGTGCCAGCAGTGAAGAGGAGGGGTTCATTTCACCCCTCCACTTT.

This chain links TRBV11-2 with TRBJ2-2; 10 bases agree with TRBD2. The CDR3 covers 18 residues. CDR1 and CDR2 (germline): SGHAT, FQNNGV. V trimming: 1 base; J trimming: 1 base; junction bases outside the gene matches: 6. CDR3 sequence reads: CASSLGTSGALNTGELFF. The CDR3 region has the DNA TGTGCCAGCAGCTTAGGGACTAGCGGAGCCTTGAACACCGGGGAGCTGTTTTTT. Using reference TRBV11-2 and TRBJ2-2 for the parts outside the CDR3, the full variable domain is EAGVAQSPRYKIIEKRQSVAFWCNPISGHATLYWYQQILGQGPKLLIQFQNNGVVDDSQLPKDRFSAERLKGVDSTLKIQPAKLEDSAVYLCASSLGTSGALNTGELFFGEGSRLTVL.

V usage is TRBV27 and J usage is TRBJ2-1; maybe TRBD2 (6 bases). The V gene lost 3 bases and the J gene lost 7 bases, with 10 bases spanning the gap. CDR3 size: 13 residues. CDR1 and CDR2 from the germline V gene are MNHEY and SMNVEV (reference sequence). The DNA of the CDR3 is TGTGCCAGCAGTTTCGACCGGGGGAATGAGCAGTTCTTC. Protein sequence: CASSFDRGNEQFF.

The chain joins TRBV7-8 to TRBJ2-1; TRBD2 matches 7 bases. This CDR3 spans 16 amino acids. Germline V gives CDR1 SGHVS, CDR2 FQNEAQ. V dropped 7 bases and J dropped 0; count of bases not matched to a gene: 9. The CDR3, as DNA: TGTGCCAGCACCAGATTTACGGGGGGCTCCTACAATGAGCAGTTCTTC. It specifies CASTRFTGGSYNEQFF.

The DNA of the CDR3 is TGTGCCAGCAGCGTCAGTAGCGGAATTTACGAGCAGTACTTC. This sequence encodes CASSVSSGIYEQYF. The gene calls are TRBV9 and TRBJ2-7; D may be TRBD2 (6 bases). The CDR3 loop spans 14 amino acids. CDR1 is SGDLS, CDR2 YYNGEE, per germline. V was trimmed by 2 bases and J by 4 bases, leaving 13 bases between them.

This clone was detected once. Written as DNA, the CDR3 is TGTGCCACCAGCAGTGACAGGGGAAACTATGGCTACACCTTC. Its translation: CATSSDRGNYGYTF. The chain employs TRBV15 and TRBJ1-2, with 8 bases matching TRBD1. V trimming: 3 bases; J trimming: 2 bases; junction bases outside the gene matches: 2. Germline V gene lookup returns CDR1 LNHNV and CDR2 YYDKDF (reference sequence). CDR3 length: 14 amino acids.

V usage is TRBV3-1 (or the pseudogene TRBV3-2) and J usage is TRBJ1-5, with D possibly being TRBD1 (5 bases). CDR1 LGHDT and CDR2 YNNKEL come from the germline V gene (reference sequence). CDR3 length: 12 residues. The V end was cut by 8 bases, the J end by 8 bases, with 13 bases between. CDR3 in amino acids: CASHQGWKPQHF. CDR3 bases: TGTGCCAGCCACCAGGGCTGGAAGCCCCAGCATTTT.

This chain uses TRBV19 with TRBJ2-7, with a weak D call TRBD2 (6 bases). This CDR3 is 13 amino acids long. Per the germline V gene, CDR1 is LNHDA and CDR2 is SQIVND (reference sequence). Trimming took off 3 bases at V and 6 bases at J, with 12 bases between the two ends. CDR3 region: CASSMLGGFEQYF. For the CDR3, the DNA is TGTGCCAGTAGTATGCTGGGGGGTTTCGAGCAGTACTTC. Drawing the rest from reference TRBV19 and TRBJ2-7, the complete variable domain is DGGITQSPKYLFRKEGQNVTLSCEQNLNHDAMYWYRQDPGQGLRLIYYSQIVNDFQKGDIAEGYSVSREKKESFPLTVTSAQKNPTAFYLCASSMLGGFEQYFGPGTRLTVT.